The T cell receptor beta chain under discussion was sequenced for a study of blood T cell repertoires in COVID-19 (dated by TCRdb to 2018 to 2020). Regarding the research as a whole: The collaborator samples originated in the United States, Italy and Spain and spanned the acute and convalescent phases of COVID-19. Subjects who had been exposed to COVID-19, were actively infected with it, or had recovered from it provided the deeply sampled blood TCRbeta repertoires that made up the dataset. Where available, HLA class I and class II types were taken from metadata supplied by the sample provider and were not determined by assay-based typing. The samples were drawn from the first 160 participants of the ongoing ImmuneRACE study and from roughly 1,300 subjects provided by 6 global collaborators. The material from the prospective study consisted of cDNA or gDNA derived from T cells, B-cell-depleted T cells, or PBMCs. Sample metadata almost always included a de-identified subject ID, COVID-19 status, age in years and sex. A freely available public database, intended as a resource for researchers studying the immune response to SARS-CoV-2, is where the repertoires were released. Study-wide findings and limitations: Clinical and demographic metadata were provided uncurated, with the amount varying by source and participant.

The collaborating institutions used their own protocols to collect whole blood in K2EDTA tubes. Collaborator samples were shipped for TCRbeta analysis as frozen whole blood, isolated PBMCs, or DNA extracted from either sample type. This clone has just one count. It lacks a known antigen. Base qualities are not provided; no much larger clone lies one nucleotide away. CDR1 is given as ENHRY and CDR2 as SYGVKD, both from the germline V gene. V is reduced by 6 bases and J by 1 base, leaving a spacing of 3 bases between them. Spanning cysteine to phenylalanine, the CDR3 consists of 11 amino acids. Here the CDR3 DNA is all that survives: 33 bases in frame from base 1. TCRbeta CDR3 regions were amplified from genomic DNA by means of the immunoSEQ Assay, a bias-controlled multiplex PCR. The original methods were these. The number of nucleated cells in each sample was estimated from the amplification of reference gene primers within the assay. Sequence reads were collapsed and filtered to measure the absolute abundance of every unique TCRbeta CDR3 rearrangement. Productive Simpson clonality was computed per sample as the square root of Simpson's diversity index over productive rearrangements. The table was pulled from immuneACCESS by TCRdb, which kept in-frame rearrangements only. Such tables lose some clones; where checked, under half of the loss comes from unresolved V genes, and the rest has no known cause. D and trimming were read from the DNA, whereas the V and J calls and clone size are those reported in that table. The sample table holds 20,000 to 30,000 clones, of which about 89% were seen once. The top ten clonotypes cover roughly 4.7% of the sample.

The sequenced sample consisted of peripheral blood. This clonotype was obtained from a man between 45 and 60 years old with active COVID-19. The chain links TRBV10-3 with TRBJ1-1, with the D gene call left open. This receptor has the CDR3 CAIRQNTEAFF. The DNA sequence is given as TGTGCCATCAGACAGAACACTGAAGCTTTCTTT.